This passage covers 10 T cell receptor beta chains from one sample sequenced in a study of blood T cell repertoires in COVID-19. This table comes from immunoSEQ multiplex PCR, and its TCRdb copy is limited to in-frame clones, with some not included. The table includes nearly 400,000 clones, roughly 86% detected once. The material sequenced was PBMCs or T cells enriched from blood (not recorded which). The origin of the receptors is a woman younger than 45 who had recovered from COVID-19.

This chain links TRBV24-1 with TRBJ2-3; 9 bases are shared with TRBD1. Germline CDR1 reads KGHDR; CDR2 reads SFDVKD. The CDR3 has 15 residues. V dropped 5 bases and J dropped 2; count of bases not matched to a gene: 4. The CDR3 nucleotides read TGTGCCACCAGTGCCCACAGGGGGCACACAGATACGCAGTATTTT. This gives the protein CATSAHRGHTDTQYF.

This clone was recorded only once. This chain connects TRBV5-1 to TRBJ1-4, with TRBD1 matching over 8 bases. The V segment lost 0 bases and the J segment 12 bases; nucleotides outside the gene matches: 4. The CDR3 is made up of 13 amino acids. The V gene's germline CDR1 is SGHRS and CDR2 YFSETQ. CDR3 region: CASSLAQTGELFF. DNA for the CDR3: TGCGCCAGCAGCTTGGCGCAGACAGGGGAACTGTTTTTT.

The chain joins TRBV19 to TRBJ2-7, with 8 bases identical to TRBD1. CDR1 LNHDA and CDR2 SQIVND come from the germline V gene (reference sequence). There are 14 residues in the CDR3. Trimming at V came to 3 bases and at J to 5 bases, leaving 6 bases not matched to a gene. The CDR3, as DNA: TGTGCCAGTAGTATCCGCAGGGGGCTAAACGAGCAGTACTTC. This codes for CASSIRRGLNEQYF. The variable domain in full, completed from reference TRBV19 and TRBJ2-7, reads DGGITQSPKYLFRKEGQNVTLSCEQNLNHDAMYWYRQDPGQGLRLIYYSQIVNDFQKGDIAEGYSVSREKKESFPLTVTSAQKNPTAFYLCASSIRRGLNEQYFGPGTRLTVT.

This sequence joins TRBV5-4 and TRBJ1-2, with D perhaps TRBD1 (5 bases). The V and J ends lost 0 bases and 5 bases respectively, with 14 bases between them. Germline CDR1 is SGHNT and CDR2 is YYREEE (reference sequence). The CDR3 contains 15 residues. CDR3 nucleotides: TGTGCCAGCAGCTTGGGAGACACAGGAGCATATGGCTACACCTTC. This sequence encodes CASSLGDTGAYGYTF.

V is TRBV5-1 and J is TRBJ1-1, with 7 bases fitting TRBD1. This CDR3 spans 15 amino acids. Losses at the gene ends were 4 bases for V and 0 bases for J; bases not matched to a gene: 6. The V gene's germline CDR1 is SGHRS and CDR2 YFSETQ. CDR3 bases: TGCGCCAGCAGCGAGGGGACAGATATGAACACTGAAGCTTTCTTT. Protein sequence: CASSEGTDMNTEAFF.

The chain has TRBV7-9 and TRBJ1-4; D call uncertain. Per the germline V gene, CDR1 is SEHNR and CDR2 is FQNEAQ (reference sequence). The CDR3 is 17 amino acids. Between the trimmed V and J ends, which lost 0 bases and 3 bases, there was a span of 14 bases. This CDR3 is CASSLARAGGSNEKLFF. The DNA for the CDR3 is TGTGCCAGCAGCTTAGCGCGTGCGGGAGGGTCTAATGAAAAACTGTTTTTT.

The chain employs TRBV3-1 (or the pseudogene TRBV3-2) and TRBJ2-7; D call uncertain. With 0 bases removed from V and 1 base from J, the gap between germline ends came to 13 bases. There are 16 residues in the CDR3. In germline, CDR1 is LGHDT, CDR2 YNNKEL (reference sequence). In DNA, the CDR3 is TGTGCCAGCAGCCAAGAAACTCCAACCGCTTCCTACGAGCAGTACTTC. This codes for CASSQETPTASYEQYF.

This chain joins TRBV3-1 (or the pseudogene TRBV3-2) and TRBJ1-1; D may be TRBD1 (5 bases). V lost 3 bases and J lost 11, with 16 bases in between. The CDR3 contains 13 residues. Germline values: CDR1 LGHDT, CDR2 YNNKEL (reference sequence). CDR3 in amino acids: CASSQAGFLGAFF. CDR3 coding DNA: TGTGCCAGCAGCCAGGCAGGGTTCCTAGGGGCTTTCTTT.

The chain couples TRBV5-1 to TRBJ1-1, with D perhaps matching TRBD1 (6 bases). Trimming removed 3 bases at V and 0 bases at J, with 15 bases between. The CDR3 length is 16 residues. Germline V gives CDR1 SGHRS, CDR2 YFSETQ. CDR3 sequence reads: CASSSVTDRLNTEAFF. The DNA for the CDR3 is TGCGCCAGCAGCTCGGTTACGGACAGATTGAACACTGAAGCTTTCTTT.

The chain has TRBV5-4 and TRBJ2-7; 9 bases map to TRBD1. This CDR3 is 16 amino acids long. Losses at the gene ends were 0 bases for V and 5 bases for J; bases not matched to a gene: 9. Per the germline V gene, CDR1 is SGHNT and CDR2 is YYREEE (reference sequence). DNA of the CDR3: TGTGCCAGCAGCTTGGTTCCGACAGGGGGTAAGCACGAGCAGTACTTC. Its protein product is CASSLVPTGGKHEQYF.